These 15 T cell receptor beta chains share one sample of origin, sequenced in a study of cytomegalovirus exposure and HLA in healthy donors. Clones were read by immunoSEQ multiplex PCR, and TCRdb kept only the in-frame ones, dropping some. The table includes about 74,000 clones, nearly 95% detected once. Sequenced: PBMCs. Receptor source: a man between 18 and 35 years old in good health and CMV-seropositive.

V is TRBV5-1 and J is TRBJ2-3; TRBD2 is a possible D gene (5 bases). The germline V and J ends were trimmed by 0 bases and 4 bases, with 12 bases remaining between them. The length of the CDR3 is 15 residues. CDR1 SGHRS and CDR2 YFSETQ come from the germline V gene. The CDR3 DNA reads as TGCGCCAGCAGCTTGGACCGGGGTCCCCCAGATACGCAGTATTTT. Protein sequence: CASSLDRGPPDTQYF.

The rearrangement uses TRBV5-1 and TRBJ2-3; 9 bases line up with TRBD2. This CDR3 has 14 amino acids. The J segment lost 3 bases and the V segment lost 2 bases, leaving 1 base of the junction unmatched. CDR1 and CDR2 from the germline V gene are SGHRS and YFSETQ. The CDR3 nucleotides are TGCGCCAGCAGCTTTAGCGGGAGAACAGATACGCAGTATTTT. Residues: CASSFSGRTDTQYF.

This clone was detected only once. The junction shows a germline mismatch at one end, possibly a read error. This sequence joins TRBV28 and TRBJ2-7; perhaps TRBD2 as D (6 bases). The CDR3 covers 14 residues. Germline assignment: CDR1 MDHEN and CDR2 SYDVKM. DNA of the CDR3: TGTGCCAGCAGCCCCCCCCGGGACTCCCACGAGCAGTACTTC. Protein: CASSPPRDSHEQYF.

The J gene is TRBJ1-2, the V gene TRBV5-1; 9 bases fit TRBD1. The CDR3 consists of 14 residues. CDR1 and CDR2 from the germline V gene are SGHRS and YFSETQ. V lost 4 bases to trimming and J lost 8 bases; unmatched junction nucleotides: 9. For the CDR3, the DNA is TGCGCCAGCAGCCTAGGGACAGGGCGAGAAGGCTACACCTTC. It codes for CASSLGTGREGYTF.

This rearrangement joins TRBV5-1 to TRBJ1-1; a weak D match, TRBD1 (5 bases). This CDR3 is built from 15 residues. V was pared by 4 bases and J by 1 base, with 14 bases between. Germline-derived CDR1 and CDR2 are SGHRS and YFSETQ. CDR3 coding DNA: TGCGCCAGCAGCCCGGGGGTATGGGAGAACACTGAAGCTTTCTTT. Its protein is CASSPGVWENTEAFF.

The chain carries TRBV9 and TRBJ1-3, with D perhaps TRBD1 (6 bases). The V gene lost 0 bases and the J gene lost 2 bases, with 6 bases spanning the gap. Looked up from germline, CDR1 is SGDLS and CDR2 is YYNGEE. The CDR3 has 14 residues. As DNA, the CDR3 is TGTGCCAGCAGCGTAGAGGGGGCTGGAAACACCATATATTTT. Its translation is CASSVEGAGNTIYF.

The chain recombines TRBV19 with TRBJ1-5; perhaps TRBD1 as D (5 bases). The CDR3 contains 15 residues. The germline CDR1 and CDR2 sequences are LNHDA and SQIVND (reference sequence). Between the trimmed V and J ends, which lost 1 base and 2 bases, there was a span of 9 bases. The CDR3 loop reads CASSIVGGGNQPQHF. Written as DNA, the CDR3 is TGTGCCAGTAGTATAGTTGGAGGGGGCAATCAGCCCCAGCATTTT.

The chain links TRBV11-3 to TRBJ2-1, with D perhaps matching TRBD1 (6 bases). V lost 4 bases, J lost 7 bases, and 20 bases lay in between. CDR3 length: 16 amino acids. Germline lookup yields CDR1 SGHNT and CDR2 YENEEA. The CDR3 DNA reads TGTGCCAGCAGCTCCAGAGGGGGAATATCGGGTAATGAGCAGTTCTTC. Its protein product is CASSSRGGISGNEQFF.

The chain links TRBV15 to TRBJ2-3; 13 bases agree with TRBD2. Germline CDR1 LNHNV, CDR2 YYDKDF (reference sequence). The trim removed 3 bases at V and 0 bases at J, leaving 3 bases unmatched. This CDR3 has 17 amino acids. CDR3 protein: CATSSGTSGISTDTQYF. CDR3 DNA sequence: TGTGCCACCAGCAGTGGGACTAGCGGGATTAGCACAGATACGCAGTATTTT.

The chain is built from TRBV6-4 and TRBJ2-1; 8 bases line up with TRBD2. The germline V gene has CDR1 MRHNA and CDR2 SNTAGT. The length of the CDR3 is 15 residues. V lost 2 bases to trimming and J lost 7 bases; unmatched junction nucleotides: 7. The CDR3 DNA reads as TGTGCCAGCAGTGACACGGGACTAGGTTATAATGAGCAGTTCTTC. It translates to CASSDTGLGYNEQFF.

This chain connects TRBV10-2 to TRBJ1-5, with D unresolved. This CDR3 spans 12 amino acids. The germline V and J ends were trimmed by 2 bases and 11 bases, with 10 bases remaining between them. CDR1 is WSHSY and CDR2 is SAAADI in the germline V gene. CDR3: CASSEGLSAQHF. Here the CDR3 DNA reads TGCGCCAGCAGTGAGGGTCTGTCGGCCCAGCATTTT.

V usage is TRBV7-9 and J usage is TRBJ2-3; 10 bases map to TRBD2. The CDR3 spans 16 residues. Germline CDR1 SEHNR, CDR2 FQNEAQ (reference sequence). Trimming removed 5 bases from V and 4 bases from J; junction bases left unmatched: 9. The CDR3 nucleotides read TGTGCCAGCAGCAGGAGCGGGAGGGCCCCCCCAGATACGCAGTATTTT. It encodes CASSRSGRAPPDTQYF.

This sequence joins TRBV30 and TRBJ1-5; D remains ambiguous. The CDR3 has 13 amino acids. With 3 bases removed from V and 0 bases from J, the gap between germline ends came to 6 bases. The germline gives CDR1 GTSNPN, CDR2 SVGIG (reference sequence). The DNA for the CDR3 is TGTGCCTGGAGCGGGTATAGCAATCAGCCCCAGCATTTT. Its translation is CAWSGYSNQPQHF.

CDR3 coding DNA: TGTGCCAGCAGTTACTCGGGACAATTCACCGGGGAGCTGTTTTTT. This gives the protein CASSYSGQFTGELFF. The chain couples TRBV6-6 to TRBJ2-2; tentative D call: TRBD1 (6 bases). Trimming pared 0 bases from V and 4 bases from J, leaving 9 bases between. The CDR3 spans 15 residues. Germline CDR1 MNHNY, CDR2 SVGAGI (reference sequence).

The chain carries TRBV28 and TRBJ2-1, with 9 nucleotides matching TRBD2. The CDR3 totals 18 residues. Germline CDR1 and CDR2: MDHEN and SYDVKM. V trimming: 6 bases; J trimming: 0 bases; junction bases outside the gene matches: 12. The CDR3 DNA reads as TGTGCCAGCAGCTACCGGGGGGCGGGAGGGTTCTCCTACAATGAGCAGTTCTTC. This gives the protein CASSYRGAGGFSYNEQFF. Supplemented by reference TRBV28 and TRBJ2-1, the full variable domain reads DVKVTQSSRYLVKRTGEKVFLECVQDMDHENMFWYRQDPGLGLRLIYFSYDVKMKEKGDIPEGYSVSREKKERFSLILESASTNQTSMYLCASSYRGAGGFSYNEQFFGPGTRLTVL.